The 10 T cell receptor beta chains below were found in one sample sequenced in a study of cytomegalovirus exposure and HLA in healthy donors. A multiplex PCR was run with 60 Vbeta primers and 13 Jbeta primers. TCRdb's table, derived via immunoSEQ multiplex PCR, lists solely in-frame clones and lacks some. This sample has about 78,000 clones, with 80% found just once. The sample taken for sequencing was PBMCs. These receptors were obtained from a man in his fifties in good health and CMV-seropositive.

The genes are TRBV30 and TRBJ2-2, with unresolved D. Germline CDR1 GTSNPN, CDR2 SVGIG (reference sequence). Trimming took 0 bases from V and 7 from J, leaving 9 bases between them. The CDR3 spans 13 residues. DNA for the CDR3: TGTGCCTGGAGTGTTTCGGTCGGCGGGGAGCTGTTTTTT. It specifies CAWSVSVGGELFF.

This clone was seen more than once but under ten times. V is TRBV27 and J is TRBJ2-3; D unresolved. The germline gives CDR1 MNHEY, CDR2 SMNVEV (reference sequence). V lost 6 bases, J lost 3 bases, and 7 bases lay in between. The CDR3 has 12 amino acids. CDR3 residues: CASRRNTDTQYF. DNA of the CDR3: TGTGCCAGCAGGCGGAATACAGATACGCAGTATTTT.

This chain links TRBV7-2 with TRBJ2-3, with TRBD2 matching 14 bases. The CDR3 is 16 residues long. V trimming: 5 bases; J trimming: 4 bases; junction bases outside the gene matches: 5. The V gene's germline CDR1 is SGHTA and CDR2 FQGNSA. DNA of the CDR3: TGTGCCAGCAGCCTACGACTAGCGGGAGGGCCAGATACGCAGTATTTT. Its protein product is CASSLRLAGGPDTQYF.

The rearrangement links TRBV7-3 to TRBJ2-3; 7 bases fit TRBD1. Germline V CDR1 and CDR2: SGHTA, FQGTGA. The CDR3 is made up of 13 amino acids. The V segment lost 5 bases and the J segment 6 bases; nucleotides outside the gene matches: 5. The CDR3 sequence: CASSRGQRDTQYF. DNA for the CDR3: TGTGCCAGCAGCCGGGGACAGAGGGATACGCAGTATTTT.

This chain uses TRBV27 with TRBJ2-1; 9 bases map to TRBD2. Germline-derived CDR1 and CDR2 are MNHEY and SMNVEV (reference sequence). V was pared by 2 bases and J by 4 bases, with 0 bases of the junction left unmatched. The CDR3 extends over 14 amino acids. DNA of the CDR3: TGTGCCAGCAGTTTAAGCGGGAGGTACAATGAGCAGTTCTTC. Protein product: CASSLSGRYNEQFF.

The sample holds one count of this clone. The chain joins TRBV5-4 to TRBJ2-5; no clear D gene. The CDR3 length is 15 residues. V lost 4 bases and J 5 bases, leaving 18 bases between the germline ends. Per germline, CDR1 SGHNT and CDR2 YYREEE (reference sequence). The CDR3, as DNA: TGTGCCAGCAGCCAAGAGTCCCTCCAGACTGAGACCCAGTACTTC. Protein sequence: CASSQESLQTETQYF.

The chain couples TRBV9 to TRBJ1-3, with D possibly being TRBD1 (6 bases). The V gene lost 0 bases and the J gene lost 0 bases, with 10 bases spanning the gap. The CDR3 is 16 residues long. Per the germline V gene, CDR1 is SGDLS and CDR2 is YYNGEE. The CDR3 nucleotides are TGTGCCAGCAGCGTAGGCCCGGACAGCTCTGGAAACACCATATATTTT. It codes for CASSVGPDSSGNTIYF.

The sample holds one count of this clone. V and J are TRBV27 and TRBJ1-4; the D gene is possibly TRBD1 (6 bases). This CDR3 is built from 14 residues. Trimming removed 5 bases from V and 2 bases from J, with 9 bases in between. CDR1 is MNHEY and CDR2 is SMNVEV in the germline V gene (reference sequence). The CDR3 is CASSRQGTNEKLFF. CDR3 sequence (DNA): TGTGCCAGCAGTCGCCAGGGGACTAATGAAAAACTGTTTTTT.

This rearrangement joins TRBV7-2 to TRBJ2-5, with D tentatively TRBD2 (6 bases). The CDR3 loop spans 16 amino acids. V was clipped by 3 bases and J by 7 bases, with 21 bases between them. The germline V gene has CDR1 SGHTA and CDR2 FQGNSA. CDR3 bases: TGTGCCAGCAGCTTGTACCCGGGACTTACGGCGGGGACCCAGTACTTC. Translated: CASSLYPGLTAGTQYF. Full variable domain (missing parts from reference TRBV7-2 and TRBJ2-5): GAGVSQSPSNKVTEKGKDVELRCDPISGHTALYWYRQSLGQGLEFLIYFQGNSAPDKSGLPSDRFSAERTGGSVSTLTIQRTQQEDSAVYLCASSLYPGLTAGTQYFGPGTRLLVL.

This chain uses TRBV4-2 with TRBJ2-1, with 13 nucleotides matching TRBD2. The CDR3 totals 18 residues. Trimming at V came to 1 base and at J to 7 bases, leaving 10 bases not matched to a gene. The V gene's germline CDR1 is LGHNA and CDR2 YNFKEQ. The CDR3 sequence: CASSQAKLAGGHGNEQFF. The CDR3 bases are TGTGCCAGCAGCCAAGCTAAACTAGCGGGAGGGCATGGGAATGAGCAGTTCTTC.